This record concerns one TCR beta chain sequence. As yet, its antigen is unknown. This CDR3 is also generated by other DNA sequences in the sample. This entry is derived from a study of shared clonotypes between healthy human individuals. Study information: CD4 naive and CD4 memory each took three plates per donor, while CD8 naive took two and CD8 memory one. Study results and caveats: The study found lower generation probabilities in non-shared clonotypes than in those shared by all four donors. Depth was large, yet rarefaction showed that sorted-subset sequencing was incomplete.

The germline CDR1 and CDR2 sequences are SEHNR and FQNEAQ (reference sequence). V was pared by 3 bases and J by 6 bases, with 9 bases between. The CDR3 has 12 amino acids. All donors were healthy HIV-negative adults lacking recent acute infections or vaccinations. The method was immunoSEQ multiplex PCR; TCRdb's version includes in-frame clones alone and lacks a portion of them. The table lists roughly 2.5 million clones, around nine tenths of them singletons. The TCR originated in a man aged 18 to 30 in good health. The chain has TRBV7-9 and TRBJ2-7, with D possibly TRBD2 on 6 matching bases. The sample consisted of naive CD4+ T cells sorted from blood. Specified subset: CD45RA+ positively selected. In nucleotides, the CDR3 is TGTGCCAGCAGCTTGGGGGGTGGCGAGCAGTACTTC. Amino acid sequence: CASSLGGGEQYF.